These 11 T cell receptor beta chains were all obtained from the same sample, sequenced in a study of shared clonotypes between healthy human individuals. The data were produced by immunoSEQ multiplex PCR, yet TCRdb's version contains in-frame clones alone and is incomplete. This table holds millions of clones, 85% to 95% found once. Material for sequencing was naive CD4+ T cells from PBMCs. The subset here: CD45RA+ positively selected. The source is a man between 18 and 35 years old in good health. Some clones in this sample may be carry-over from other donors' samples.

The J gene is TRBJ2-2, the V gene TRBV5-1, with D hard to call. Germline CDR1 and CDR2: SGHRS and YFSETQ. The V end lost 3 bases, the J end lost 2 bases, and 8 bases lay between the germline ends. This CDR3 spans 14 amino acids. The CDR3 sequence: CASSWGYNTGELFF. The CDR3 DNA follows: TGCGCCAGCAGCTGGGGTTATAACACCGGGGAGCTGTTTTTT.

The chain has TRBV4-2 and TRBJ2-3; tentatively, D is TRBD1 (5 bases). CDR3 length: 14 amino acids. Germline CDR1 and CDR2: LGHNA and YNFKEQ. Trimming removed 0 bases at V and 8 bases at J, with 12 bases between. The CDR3 here is CASSQDPAGSTQYF. Written as DNA, the CDR3 is TGTGCCAGCAGCCAAGATCCTGCAGGGTCTACGCAGTATTTT.

This chain uses TRBV15 with TRBJ1-3; a possible D gene is TRBD1 (5 bases). The V and J ends lost 5 bases and 2 bases respectively, with 13 bases between them. CDR1 LNHNV and CDR2 YYDKDF come from the germline V gene (reference sequence). The CDR3 is 15 residues long. CDR3 DNA: TGTGCCACCAGCCGCGTGGGGGGGGCTGGAAACACCATATATTTT. It specifies CATSRVGGAGNTIYF.

This chain joins TRBV9 and TRBJ2-5; a possible D gene is TRBD2 (6 bases). CDR3 size: 15 residues. V shed 4 bases and J shed 5 bases, with 18 bases lying between them. CDR1 is SGDLS, CDR2 YYNGEE, per germline. Here the CDR3 reads CASSQVGGEGETQYF. CDR3 in DNA: TGTGCCAGCAGCCAGGTTGGAGGGGAAGGTGAGACCCAGTACTTC.

This chain connects TRBV2 to TRBJ1-5; D is undetermined. CDR3 length equals 15 residues. V shed 7 bases and J shed 5 bases, with 18 bases lying between them. Germline CDR1 SNHLY, CDR2 FYNNEI. The DNA of the CDR3 is TGTGCCAGCATACGCGGGCTAGGAGGGCATCAGCCCCAGCATTTT. Translated: CASIRGLGGHQPQHF. Supplemented by reference TRBV2 and TRBJ1-5, the full variable domain reads EPEVTQTPSHQVTQMGQEVILRCVPISNHLYFYWYRQILGQKVEFLVSFYNNEISEKSEIFDDQFSVERPDGSNFTLKIRSTKLEDSAMYFCASIRGLGGHQPQHFGDGTRLSIL.

The J gene is TRBJ2-7, the V gene TRBV29-1; 8 positions match TRBD1. This CDR3 is 15 amino acids long. Germline assignment: CDR1 SQVTM and CDR2 ANQGSEA. The V and J ends lost 7 bases and 5 bases, in that order; junction bases with no gene match: 16. The CDR3 reads CSARDRSYSADEQYF. The CDR3 coding sequence is TGCAGCGCCCGGGACAGGAGTTATAGTGCCGACGAGCAGTACTTC.

The chain couples TRBV7-8 to TRBJ2-7; 8 bases map to TRBD2. J lost 4 bases, V lost 1 base, and 9 bases had no gene match. Per germline, CDR1 SGHVS and CDR2 FQNEAQ. The CDR3 totals 16 residues. Written as DNA, the CDR3 is TGTGCCAGCAGCTTAGAAGGGACTAGATACATTTACGAGCAGTACTTC. This gives the protein CASSLEGTRYIYEQYF. The full variable domain, rest sourced from reference TRBV7-8 and TRBJ2-7, is GAGVSQSPRYKVAKRGQDVALRCDPISGHVSLFWYQQALGQGPEFLTYFQNEAQLDKSGLPSDRFFAERPEGSVSTLKIQRTQQEDSAVYLCASSLEGTRYIYEQYFGPGTRLTVT.

The chain carries TRBV5-4 and TRBJ2-2; D call uncertain. The V gene lost 5 bases and the J gene lost 2 bases, with 16 bases spanning the gap. Germline CDR1 SGHNT, CDR2 YYREEE (reference sequence). The CDR3 has 16 amino acids. The CDR3 reads CASRAPGGSNTGELFF. CDR3 DNA: TGTGCCAGCAGGGCCCCGGGCGGTAGTAACACCGGGGAGCTGTTTTTT.

This clone was seen only once. The chain has TRBV5-6 and TRBJ2-5; 8 bases map to TRBD1. V trimming: 2 bases; J trimming: 10 bases; junction bases outside the gene matches: 4. CDR1 SGHDT and CDR2 YYEEEE come from the germline V gene. The CDR3 runs to 12 residues. CDR3 DNA: TGTGCCAGCAGCTTCTCCGGGACAGGCCAGTACTTC. It encodes CASSFSGTGQYF.

The gene calls are TRBV7-3 and TRBJ2-7; the match to TRBD2 covers 7 bases. The CDR3 is 14 residues long. Germline CDR1 reads SGHTA; CDR2 reads FQGTGA. V dropped 0 bases and J dropped 4; count of bases not matched to a gene: 3. The CDR3 nucleotides read TGTGCCAGCAGCTTAACGGGAGGGTGGTACGAGCAGTACTTC. This encodes CASSLTGGWYEQYF.

The chain combines TRBV11-2 with TRBJ2-5; the D is unclear. Per the germline V gene, CDR1 is SGHAT and CDR2 is FQNNGV. The V end was cut by 5 bases, the J end by 1 base, with 17 bases between. The CDR3 is 16 residues long. Written as DNA, the CDR3 is TGTGCCAGCAGCCCTAATCTAGGACGGACCCAAGAGACCCAGTACTTC. The encoded protein is CASSPNLGRTQETQYF.